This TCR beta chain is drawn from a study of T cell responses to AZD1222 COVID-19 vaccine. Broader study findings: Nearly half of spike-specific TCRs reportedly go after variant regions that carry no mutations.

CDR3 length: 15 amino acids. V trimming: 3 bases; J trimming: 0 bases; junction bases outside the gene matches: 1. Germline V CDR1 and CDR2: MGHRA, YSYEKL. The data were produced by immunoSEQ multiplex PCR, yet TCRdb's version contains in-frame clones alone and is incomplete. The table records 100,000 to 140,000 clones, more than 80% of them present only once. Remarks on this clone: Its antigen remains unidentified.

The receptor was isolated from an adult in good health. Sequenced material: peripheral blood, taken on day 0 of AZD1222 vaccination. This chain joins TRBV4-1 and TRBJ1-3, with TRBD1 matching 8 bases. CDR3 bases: TGCGCCAGCAGCCAGGACAGGGTCTCTGGAAACACCATATATTTT. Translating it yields CASSQDRVSGNTIYF.